Below are 11 T cell receptor beta chains sequenced from a single sample in a study of blood T cell repertoires in COVID-19. Profiled with immunoSEQ multiplex PCR; TCRdb holds only in-frame clones, not every one. There are over 200,000 clones in the sample; 80% to 90% occur only once, and around 1.5% lies in the top ten. Sequencing used peripheral blood. The origin of the receptors is a man aged 18 to 29 with active or convalescent COVID-19.

The V and J genes are TRBV15 and TRBJ1-6; 10 nucleotides line up with TRBD1. Trimming at V came to 0 bases and at J to 9 bases, leaving 5 bases not matched to a gene. The CDR3 has 16 amino acids. Germline V lookup: CDR1 LNHNV, CDR2 YYDKDF (reference sequence). Here the CDR3 reads CATSRDRGQGISPLHF. CDR3 nucleotides: TGTGCCACCAGCAGAGATCGGGGACAGGGGATTTCACCCCTCCACTTT.

This clone has a handful of counts. This chain joins TRBV27 and TRBJ2-7; perhaps TRBD1 as D (5 bases). CDR3 length equals 11 residues. The V end lost 9 bases, the J end lost 6 bases, and 12 bases lay between the germline ends. The germline CDR1 and CDR2 sequences are MNHEY and SMNVEV (reference sequence). The CDR3 bases are TGTGCCAGAGATCCAGGGTCCGAGCAGTACTTC. This sequence encodes CARDPGSEQYF.

The chain couples TRBV5-6 to TRBJ2-3; D call uncertain. Germline V gene data show CDR1 as SGHDT and CDR2 as YYEEEE. Deletions cut 0 bases from V and 1 base from J, with 15 bases between. This CDR3 is built from 17 residues. The CDR3 DNA follows: TGTGCCAGCAGCTTGGAGGCTGCGGTAGTGGGCACAGATACGCAGTATTTT. Translating it yields CASSLEAAVVGTDTQYF.

The chain links TRBV20-1 to TRBJ2-1, with 8 bases aligning to TRBD1. Germline lookup yields CDR1 DFQATT and CDR2 SNEGSKA (reference sequence). CDR3 size: 11 residues. In DNA form, the CDR3 reads TGCAGCGCAGGGGGCCCAAGTGAGCAGTTCTTC. It encodes CSAGGPSEQFF.

The rearrangement uses TRBV10-1 and TRBJ1-3; 7 bases map to TRBD1. The CDR3 is 15 amino acids. CDR1 and CDR2 from the germline V gene are WNHNN and SYGVQD (reference sequence). V was clipped by 0 bases and J by 4 bases; unmatched bases: 3. CDR3 bases: TGCGCCAGCAGTGAGTCGGGGACAGTCGGAAACACCATATATTTT. Protein: CASSESGTVGNTIYF.

V and J are TRBV7-6 and TRBJ1-1; 8 bases are a match to TRBD1. The J segment lost 2 bases and the V segment lost 3 bases, leaving 5 bases of the junction unmatched. The germline gives CDR1 SGHVS, CDR2 FNYEAQ. CDR3 length: 15 amino acids. In nucleotides, the CDR3 is TGTGCCAGCAGCTTCACTCAGGGGGCTAACACTGAAGCTTTCTTT. It specifies CASSFTQGANTEAFF.

The V call is TRBV7-6, the J call TRBJ2-1; 8 bases align to TRBD2. The CDR3 covers 17 residues. Trimming removed 0 bases from V and 8 bases from J; junction bases left unmatched: 12. Per the germline V gene, CDR1 is SGHVS and CDR2 is FNYEAQ. The CDR3, as DNA: TGTGCCAGCAGCTTAGCGTCACCGGGAGGGGTAGTCGATGAGCAGTTCTTC. Its protein product is CASSLASPGGVVDEQFF.

As DNA, the CDR3 is TGCGCCAGCAGCCCTCTAGCGGGAGGAGTCGGGGAGCTGTTTTTT. Protein: CASSPLAGGVGELFF. The chain links TRBV10-1 to TRBJ2-2; 11 bases map to TRBD2. Germline V gives CDR1 WNHNN, CDR2 SYGVQD (reference sequence). The CDR3 totals 15 residues. J was trimmed by 7 bases and V by 6 bases; bases with no gene match: 7.

As regards this clone: At one boundary the junction diverges from the germline segment, which might be a read error. The V gene is TRBV9, the J gene TRBJ1-3; D remains unclear. Germline V gene lookup returns CDR1 SGDLS and CDR2 YYNGEE. There are 15 residues in the CDR3. CDR3 in amino acids: CASRVGRVSGNTIYF. The CDR3 nucleotides read TGTGCCAGCAGGGTAGGGAGGGTTTCTGGAAACACCATATATTTT.

The V call is TRBV28, the J call TRBJ2-5; TRBD2 might be the D (5 bases). V was clipped by 6 bases and J by 3 bases, with 14 bases between them. The CDR3 has 14 amino acids. Germline V gene sequence: CDR1 MDHEN, CDR2 SYDVKM. This CDR3 is CASSYNGLKETQYF. The CDR3 DNA sequence: TGTGCCAGCAGCTATAACGGACTCAAAGAGACCCAGTACTTC.

The chain joins TRBV28 to TRBJ1-4; 8 bases agree with TRBD1. The germline V gene has CDR1 MDHEN and CDR2 SYDVKM. CDR3 length: 12 residues. The V and J ends lost 6 bases and 11 bases, in that order; junction bases with no gene match: 5. CDR3 amino acids: CASSPRTGKLFF. The CDR3 region has the DNA TGTGCCAGCAGCCCAAGGACAGGGAAACTGTTTTTT.